A single TCR beta chain is shown here with its context. This sample is part of a study of blood T cell repertoires in COVID-19. Study details: The samples span acute and convalescent COVID-19 from the United States, Italy and Spain.

Sequencing used immunoSEQ multiplex PCR; TCRdb keeps in-frame clones, though not all of them. Counted here are around 370,000 clones, more than 70% occurring once; the ten biggest clones make up just under 7.5%. V was shortened by 3 bases and J by 6 bases, with 5 bases between the two germline ends. Germline values: CDR1 SEHNR, CDR2 FQNEAQ (reference sequence). The CDR3 is 11 residues long. The chain is built from TRBV7-9 and TRBJ1-2, with no clear D. The sequenced sample was peripheral blood. The receptor's source is an older woman with COVID-19, enrolled during active disease. For the CDR3, the DNA is TGTGCCAGCAGCTTTCTCCATGGCTACACCTTC. It codes for CASSFLHGYTF.